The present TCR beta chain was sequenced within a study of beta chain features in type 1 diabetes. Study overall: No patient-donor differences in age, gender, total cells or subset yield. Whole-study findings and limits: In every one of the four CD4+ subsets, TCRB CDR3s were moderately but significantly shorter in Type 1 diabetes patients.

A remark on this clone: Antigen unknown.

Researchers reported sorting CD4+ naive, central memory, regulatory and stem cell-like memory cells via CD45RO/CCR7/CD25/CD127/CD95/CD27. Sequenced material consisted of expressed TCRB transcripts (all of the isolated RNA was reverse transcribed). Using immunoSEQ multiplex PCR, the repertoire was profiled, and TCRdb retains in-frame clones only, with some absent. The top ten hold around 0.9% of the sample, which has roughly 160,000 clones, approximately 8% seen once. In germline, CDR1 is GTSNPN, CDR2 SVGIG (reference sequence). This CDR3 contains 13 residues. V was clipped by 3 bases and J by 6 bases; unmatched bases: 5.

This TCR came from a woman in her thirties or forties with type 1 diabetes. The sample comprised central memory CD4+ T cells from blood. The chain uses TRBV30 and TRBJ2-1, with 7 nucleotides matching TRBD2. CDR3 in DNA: TGTGCCTGGAGATCGACTAGCAGCAATGAGCAGTTCTTC. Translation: CAWRSTSSNEQFF.